This TCR beta chain emerged from a study of blood T cell repertoires in COVID-19. CDR1 and CDR2 (germline): SGHDN, FVKESK. The ends were cut back, 1 base at V and 8 bases at J, with 14 bases in the middle. This CDR3 has 14 residues. Authors' data handling: From reference gene primer amplification, estimates of nucleated cell counts were derived. Sequencing was performed with immunoSEQ multiplex PCR; in TCRdb, only in-frame clones are kept and a portion is missing. That table is the source of V, J and clone size, and D and trimming were worked out from the DNA. This sample has some 240,000 clones, with around 85% found just once.

The source is a woman aged 70 to 79 with COVID-19, enrolled during active disease. The chain carries TRBV14 and TRBJ1-2, with D perhaps TRBD1 (6 bases). The sample was peripheral blood. The CDR3 nucleotides read TGTGCCAGCAGCCAAGTCTTCAGGGGCGGAGGCTACACCTTC. Translation gives CASSQVFRGGGYTF. Looking up the rest from reference TRBV14 and TRBJ1-2 gives the full variable domain: EAGVTQFPSHSVIEKGQTVTLRCDPISGHDNLYWYRRVMGKEIKFLLHFVKESKQDESGMPNNRFLAERTGGTYSTLKVQPAELEDSGVYFCASSQVFRGGGYTFGSGTRLTVV.